These T cell receptor beta chains were read from a single sample in a study of blood T cells in healthy people across ages. TCRdb re-derived calls from the 5' RACE reads in MiXCR, one entry per CDR3 protein. The profile shows hundreds of thousands of distinct CDR3 sequences, approximately 47% of them singletons. Sequencing input: blood. The source of these receptors is a man in his 60s in good health. Both conserved end residues are trimmed from each CDR3. The D gene is left open where the match is weak.

D gene	CDR3 length	J gene	V gene	CDR3 protein
.	13	TRBJ1-6	TRBV28	ASSPGASLGSPLH
.	13	TRBJ2-7	TRBV11-2	ASSLGTGKGYEQY
TRBD1	12	.	TRBV20-1	SARGQGLQETQY
TRBD1	18	TRBJ1-1	TRBV5-6	ASSGGTRTGGKLWNTEAF
.	13	TRBJ2-1	TRBV21-1	ASSALQGEDNEQF
TRBD2	12	TRBJ2-7	TRBV28	ASGAGYTVYEQY
TRBD1	14	TRBJ1-4	TRBV7-2	ASSRRGGQGGEKLF
.	10	TRBJ2-3	TRBV20-1	SARDMVDTQY
TRBD1	14	TRBJ2-1	TRBV28	ASSPLTGVLKNEQF
.	11	TRBJ2-5	TRBV29-1	GVLVGGSGEQY
.	15	TRBJ2-6	TRBV16	ASSQSRGLGGANVLT
.	12	TRBJ2-3	TRBV5-1	AGSGREQPDTQY
.	11	TRBJ2-1	TRBV3-1	ASSLGLHNEQF
TRBD2	12	TRBJ2-3	TRBV7-2	ATGRGGGTDTQY
.	12	TRBJ2-3	TRBV7-3	VSSKLASGDTQY
.	12	.	TRBV29-1	SVVGFETNYEQY
TRBD1	12	TRBJ2-5	TRBV12-3/TRBV12-4	ASSLRQGAETQY
.	13	TRBJ1-5	TRBV28	ASREPDRSNQPQH
.	13	TRBJ1-2	TRBV6-1	ASTEGGLDNYGYT
.	11	TRBJ2-5	TRBV30	AFKGGVRETQY
.	12	TRBJ2-7	TRBV7-2	ASSLDGGRYEQY
.	10	TRBJ2-5	TRBV20-1	SLWGEMGTQY
.	12	TRBJ2-1	TRBV5-1	ASSRDSGMDEQF
TRBD2	14	TRBJ2-1	TRBV12-3/TRBV12-4	ASSPGGVAGGGEQF